This paragraph covers one T cell receptor beta chain sequence. These data are taken from a study of OX40 agonist ivuxolimab in advanced cancers. CDR1 is LGHNA and CDR2 is YSLEER in the germline V gene. The V and J ends lost 4 bases and 7 bases respectively, with 16 bases between them. The length of the CDR3 is 15 residues. Profiling relied on immunoSEQ multiplex PCR, and the TCRdb table lists in-frame clones only, not all of them. The data hold about 92,000 clones, with roughly four fifths observed a single time. Excluded were patients having autoimmune disease history or systemic immunosuppression. The chain uses TRBV4-3 and TRBJ2-2; D may be TRBD1 or TRBD2 (6 bases each). The TCR originated in an adult with an advanced solid tumor such as melanoma, head and neck, liver or kidney cancer. This specimen consisted of CD4+ or CD8+ T cells sorted from blood, obtained in a trial of the OX40 agonist ivuxolimab. The CDR3 sequence is CASSPPLGGGGELFF. The CDR3 DNA sequence: TGCGCCAGCAGCCCCCCCCTCGGGGGCGGCGGGGAGCTGTTTTTT.